This record covers a single TCR beta chain. Coverage ceases 3 residues before the CDR3 finishes, and the germline J gene fills in the end. The CDR3 extends over 15 amino acids. The germline V and J ends were trimmed by 4 bases and 2 bases, with 13 bases remaining between them. Germline CDR1 reads SNHLY; CDR2 reads FYNNEI. Method: immunoSEQ multiplex PCR; TCRdb's copy keeps in-frame clones and lacks some. The sample table includes tens of thousands of clones. HPV was found by MY09/MY11 PCR and dot-blot genotyping. The sample is drawn from a study of T cells in women clearing cervical HPV infection. This clonotype was sampled from a woman aged 18 to 75 with a cervical HPV16 infection that either progressed to CIN3+ or cleared (not recorded which). This chain uses TRBV2 with TRBJ2-3, with D possibly TRBD1 on 6 matching bases. Sequencing was performed on blood buffy coat. CDR3 bases read: TGTGCCAGCAGTGGCTTGGGGGCGAACACAGATACG. It specifies CASSGLGANTDT. In full, the CDR3 reads CASSGLGANTDTQYF.